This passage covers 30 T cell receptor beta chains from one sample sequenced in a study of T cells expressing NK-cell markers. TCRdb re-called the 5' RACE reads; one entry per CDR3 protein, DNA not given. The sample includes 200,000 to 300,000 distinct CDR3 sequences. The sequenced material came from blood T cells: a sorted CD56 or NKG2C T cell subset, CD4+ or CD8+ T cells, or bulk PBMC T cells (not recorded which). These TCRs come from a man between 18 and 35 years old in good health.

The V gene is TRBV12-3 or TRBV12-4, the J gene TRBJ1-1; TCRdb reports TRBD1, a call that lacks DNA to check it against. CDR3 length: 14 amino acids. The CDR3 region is CASEKQGGDTEAFF.

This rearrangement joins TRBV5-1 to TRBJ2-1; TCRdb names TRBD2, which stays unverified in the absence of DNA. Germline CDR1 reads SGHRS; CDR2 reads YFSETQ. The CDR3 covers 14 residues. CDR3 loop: CASDSGVGANEQFF. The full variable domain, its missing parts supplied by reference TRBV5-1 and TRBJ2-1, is KAGVTQTPRYLIKTRGQQVTLSCSPISGHRSVSWYQQTPGQGLQFLFEYFSETQRNKGNFPGRFSGRQFSNSRSEMNVSTLELGDSALYLCASDSGVGANEQFFGPGTRLTVL.

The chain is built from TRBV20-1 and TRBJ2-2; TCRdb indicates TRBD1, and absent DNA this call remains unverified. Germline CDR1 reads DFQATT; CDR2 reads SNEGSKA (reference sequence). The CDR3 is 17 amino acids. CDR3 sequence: CSARDLTSGANTGELFF.

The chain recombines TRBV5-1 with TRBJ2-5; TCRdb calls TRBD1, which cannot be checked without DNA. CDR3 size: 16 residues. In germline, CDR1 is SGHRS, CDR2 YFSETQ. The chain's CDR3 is CASEISGGTGEQTQYF.

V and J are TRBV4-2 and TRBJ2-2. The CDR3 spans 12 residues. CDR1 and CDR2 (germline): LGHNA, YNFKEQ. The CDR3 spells CASSHPTGELFF.

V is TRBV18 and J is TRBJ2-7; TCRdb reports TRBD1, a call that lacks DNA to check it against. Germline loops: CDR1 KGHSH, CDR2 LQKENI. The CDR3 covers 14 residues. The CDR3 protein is CASSPLGGTYEQYF.

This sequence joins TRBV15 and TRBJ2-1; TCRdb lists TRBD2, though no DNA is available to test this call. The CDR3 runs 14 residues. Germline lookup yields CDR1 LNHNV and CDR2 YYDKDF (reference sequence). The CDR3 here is CATKVTSGRDEQFF.

The chain's CDR3 is CASSPTHGTDTQYF. The chain has TRBV18 and TRBJ2-3. The CDR3 runs to 14 residues. The germline V gene has CDR1 KGHSH and CDR2 LQKENI. Full variable domain (missing parts from reference TRBV18 and TRBJ2-3): NAGVMQNPRHLVRRRGQEARLRCSPMKGHSHVYWYRQLPEEGLKFMVYLQKENIIDESGMPKERFSAEFPKEGPSILRIQQVVRGDSAAYFCASSPTHGTDTQYFGPGTRLTVL.

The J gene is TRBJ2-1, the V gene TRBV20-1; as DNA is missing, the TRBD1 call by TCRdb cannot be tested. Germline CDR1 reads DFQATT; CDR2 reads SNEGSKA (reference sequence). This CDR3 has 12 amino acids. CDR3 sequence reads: CSASGRGNEQFF.

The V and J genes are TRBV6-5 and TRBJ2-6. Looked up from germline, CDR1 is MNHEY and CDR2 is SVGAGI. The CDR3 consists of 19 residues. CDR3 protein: CASSYSIPDLFSGANVLTF.

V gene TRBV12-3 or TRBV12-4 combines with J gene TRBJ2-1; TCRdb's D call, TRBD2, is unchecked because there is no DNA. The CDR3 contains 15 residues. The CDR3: CASSFLSAGVSEQFF.

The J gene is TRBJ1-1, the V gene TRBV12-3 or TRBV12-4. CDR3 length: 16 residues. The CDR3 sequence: CASSLLPTFPSTEAFF.

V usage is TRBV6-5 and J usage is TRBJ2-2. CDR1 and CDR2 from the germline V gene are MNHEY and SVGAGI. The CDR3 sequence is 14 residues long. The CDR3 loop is CASTKAWNTGELFF.

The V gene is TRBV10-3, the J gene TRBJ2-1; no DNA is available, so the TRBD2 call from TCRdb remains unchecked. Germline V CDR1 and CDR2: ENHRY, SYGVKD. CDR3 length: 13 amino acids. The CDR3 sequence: CATEGAGFNEQFF.

CDR3 sequence: CASSLTTEAFF. The chain is built from TRBV5-5 and TRBJ1-1. The CDR3 sequence is 11 residues long. The germline gives CDR1 SGHKS, CDR2 YYEKEE (reference sequence).

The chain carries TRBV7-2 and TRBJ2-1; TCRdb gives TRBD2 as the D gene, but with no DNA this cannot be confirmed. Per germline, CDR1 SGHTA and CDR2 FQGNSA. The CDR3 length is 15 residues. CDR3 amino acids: CASSLVAGLGNEQFF.

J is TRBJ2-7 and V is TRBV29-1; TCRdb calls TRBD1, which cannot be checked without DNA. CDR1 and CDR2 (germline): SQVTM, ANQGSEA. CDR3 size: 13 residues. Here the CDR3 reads CSGTGTGGTEQYF.

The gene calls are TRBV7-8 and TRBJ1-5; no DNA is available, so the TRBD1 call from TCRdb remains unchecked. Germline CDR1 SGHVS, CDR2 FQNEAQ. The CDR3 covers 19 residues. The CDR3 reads CASSLAEGEVYFSNQPQHF. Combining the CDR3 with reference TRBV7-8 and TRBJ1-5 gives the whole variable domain GAGVSQSPRYKVAKRGQDVALRCDPISGHVSLFWYQQALGQGPEFLTYFQNEAQLDKSGLPSDRFFAERPEGSVSTLKIQRTQQEDSAVYLCASSLAEGEVYFSNQPQHFGDGTRLSIL.

The CDR3 sequence is CASSEGGKDQPQHF. This chain uses TRBV5-1 with TRBJ1-5; TCRdb names TRBD1, which stays unverified in the absence of DNA. The CDR3 loop spans 14 amino acids. Germline V gene lookup returns CDR1 SGHRS and CDR2 YFSETQ.

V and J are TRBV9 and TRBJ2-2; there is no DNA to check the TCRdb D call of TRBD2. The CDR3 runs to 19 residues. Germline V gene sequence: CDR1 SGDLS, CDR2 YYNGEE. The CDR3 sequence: CASSLHPGGPRGDTGELFF.

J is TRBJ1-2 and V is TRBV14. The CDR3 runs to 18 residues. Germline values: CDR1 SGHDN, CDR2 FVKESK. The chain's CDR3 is CASSLARDLATANYGYTF.

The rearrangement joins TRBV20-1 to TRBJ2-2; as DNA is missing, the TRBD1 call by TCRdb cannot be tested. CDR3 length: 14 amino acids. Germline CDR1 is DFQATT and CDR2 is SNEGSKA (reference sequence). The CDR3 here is CSATGQGNTGELFF.

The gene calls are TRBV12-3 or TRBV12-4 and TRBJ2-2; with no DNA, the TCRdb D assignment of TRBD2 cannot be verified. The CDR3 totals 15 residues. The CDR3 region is CASSASGSLSGELFF.

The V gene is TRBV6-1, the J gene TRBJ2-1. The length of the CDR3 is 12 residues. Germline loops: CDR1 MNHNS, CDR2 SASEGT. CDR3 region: CASSVENNEQFF.

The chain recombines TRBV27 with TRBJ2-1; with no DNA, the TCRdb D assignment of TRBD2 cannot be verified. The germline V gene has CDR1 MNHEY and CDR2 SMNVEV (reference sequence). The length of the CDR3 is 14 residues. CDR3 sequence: CASSIKREIDEQFF.

The CDR3 sequence: CAIKQGSADTQYF. The V gene is TRBV10-3, the J gene TRBJ2-3; the D call of TRBD1 rests on TCRdb alone, since no DNA is present to check it. The length of the CDR3 is 13 residues. Looked up from germline, CDR1 is ENHRY and CDR2 is SYGVKD.

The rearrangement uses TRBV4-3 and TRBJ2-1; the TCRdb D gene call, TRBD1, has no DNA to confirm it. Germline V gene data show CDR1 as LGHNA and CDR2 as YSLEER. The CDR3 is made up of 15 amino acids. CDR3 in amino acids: CASSQDVQGYLEQFF.

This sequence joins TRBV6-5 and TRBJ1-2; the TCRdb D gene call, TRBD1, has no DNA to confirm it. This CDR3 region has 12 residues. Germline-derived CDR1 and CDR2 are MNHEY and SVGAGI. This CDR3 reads CASSATGYGYTF.

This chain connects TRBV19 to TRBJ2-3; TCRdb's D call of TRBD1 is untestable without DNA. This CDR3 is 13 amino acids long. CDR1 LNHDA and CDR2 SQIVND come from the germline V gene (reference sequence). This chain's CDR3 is CASRRGVTDTQYF.

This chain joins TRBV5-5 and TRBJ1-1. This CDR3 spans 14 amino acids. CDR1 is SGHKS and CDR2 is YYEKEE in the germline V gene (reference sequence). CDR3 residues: CASSLGTSRTEAFF.